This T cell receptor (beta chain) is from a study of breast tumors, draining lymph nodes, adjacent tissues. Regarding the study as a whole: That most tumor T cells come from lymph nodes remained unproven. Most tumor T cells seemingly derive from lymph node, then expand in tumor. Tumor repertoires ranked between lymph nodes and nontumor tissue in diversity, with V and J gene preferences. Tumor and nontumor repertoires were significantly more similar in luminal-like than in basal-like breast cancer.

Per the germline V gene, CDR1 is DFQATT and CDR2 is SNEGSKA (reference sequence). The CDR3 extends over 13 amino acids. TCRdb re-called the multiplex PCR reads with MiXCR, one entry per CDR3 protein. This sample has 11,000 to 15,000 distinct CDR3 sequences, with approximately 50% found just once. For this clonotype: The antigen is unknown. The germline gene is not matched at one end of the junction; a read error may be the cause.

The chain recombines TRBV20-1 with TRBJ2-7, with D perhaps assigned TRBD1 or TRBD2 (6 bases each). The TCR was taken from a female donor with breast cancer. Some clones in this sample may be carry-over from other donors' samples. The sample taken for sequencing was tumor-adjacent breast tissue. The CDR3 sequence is CGARTGAGDAQCF. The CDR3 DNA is TGCGGTGCTAGGACGGGGGCGGGCGACGCGCAGTGCTTC.